This T cell receptor beta chain was documented in a study of cytomegalovirus exposure and HLA in healthy donors. Findings and caveats of the study: A prior analysis recorded that most TCR beta V segments were productive about 90% or about 30% of the time. The study labeled 170 or so TCR beta chains cytomegalovirus-associated. It was assumed in the presence/absence analyses that sequencing depth was roughly uniform across donors. V- and J-gene trimming in TCR beta was tied to a missense DCLRE1C variant by an analysis performed later.

Trimming at V came to 2 bases and at J to 6 bases, leaving 1 base not matched to a gene. This CDR3 contains 13 residues. The germline V gene has CDR1 LNHNV and CDR2 YYDKDF (reference sequence). Vbeta (60) and Jbeta (13) primers were used in the PCR. Only in-frame clones appear in the TCRdb table, and some are missing; sequencing was by immunoSEQ multiplex PCR. The table records around 150,000 clones, roughly 80% of them present only once. Regarding this clone: The antigen is not known.

Sequencing was carried out using PBMCs. This clonotype was sampled from a male donor in good health and CMV-seropositive. This chain joins TRBV15 and TRBJ2-1; 7 nucleotides match TRBD1. CDR3 sequence: CATSRRQGNEQFF. CDR3 nucleotides: TGTGCCACCAGCAGACGACAGGGCAATGAGCAGTTCTTC.